Below are 12 T cell receptor beta chains sequenced from a single sample in a study of identifying expanded T cells in peripheral blood. Assay used: immunoSEQ multiplex PCR; TCRdb lists only in-frame clones, some missing. Among 100,000 to 150,000 clones, around 84% were seen once, and the ten largest hold 2.5% to 3.5%. Sequencing was done on a sample of blood. These TCRs come from a person aged 18 to 70 in good health.

A few counts support this clone. The V call is TRBV10-1, the J call TRBJ1-5; D call uncertain. Germline V gene data show CDR1 as WNHNN and CDR2 as SYGVQD (reference sequence). Trimming took 7 bases from V and 11 from J, leaving 21 bases between them. The CDR3 is made up of 14 amino acids. CDR3 protein: CASNTLFRASSQHF. The DNA for the CDR3 is TGCGCCAGCAACACACTCTTTAGAGCGTCGTCCCAGCATTTT.

This chain links TRBV19 with TRBJ1-1; no clear D gene. V lost 3 bases and J lost 2, with 7 bases in between. Germline CDR1 LNHDA, CDR2 SQIVND (reference sequence). There are 13 residues in the CDR3. In nucleotides, the CDR3 is TGTGCCAGTAGTATGGCCAGTAACACTGAAGCTTTCTTT. Residues: CASSMASNTEAFF.

The chain joins TRBV5-6 to TRBJ2-3; D is perhaps TRBD1 or TRBD2 (5 bases each). The V end lost 0 bases, the J end lost 5 bases, and 13 bases lay between the germline ends. This CDR3 comprises 15 residues. Germline loops: CDR1 SGHDT, CDR2 YYEEEE. Written as DNA, the CDR3 is TGTGCCAGCAGCTTGGTACGAGGGGCCTTAGATACGCAGTATTTT. Amino acids: CASSLVRGALDTQYF.

The V call is TRBV2, the J call TRBJ1-1; D is unresolved. The V end was cut by 8 bases, the J end by 3 bases, with 10 bases between. Per the germline V gene, CDR1 is SNHLY and CDR2 is FYNNEI. CDR3 length: 12 residues. The CDR3: CASSWVDTEAFF. The CDR3 DNA sequence: TGTGCCAGCTCCTGGGTAGACACTGAAGCTTTCTTT. Filled out from reference TRBV2 and TRBJ1-1, the complete variable domain reads EPEVTQTPSHQVTQMGQEVILRCVPISNHLYFYWYRQILGQKVEFLVSFYNNEISEKSEIFDDQFSVERPDGSNFTLKIRSTKLEDSAMYFCASSWVDTEAFFGQGTRLTVV.

The chain links TRBV27 to TRBJ1-2, with D unresolved. Trimming took 4 bases from V and 4 from J, leaving 10 bases between them. Germline loops: CDR1 MNHEY, CDR2 SMNVEV (reference sequence). The length of the CDR3 is 13 residues. The CDR3: CASSWEGFYGYTF. In DNA form, the CDR3 reads TGTGCCAGCAGTTGGGAGGGATTCTATGGCTACACCTTC.

The gene calls are TRBV2 and TRBJ1-6; the D is unclear. Germline V gene lookup returns CDR1 SNHLY and CDR2 FYNNEI. The CDR3 has 13 amino acids. The germline V and J ends were trimmed by 7 bases and 9 bases, with 13 bases remaining between them. The CDR3 DNA follows: TGTGCCAGCAAGACTCAAGAAGGTTCACCCCTCCACTTT. It is translated as CASKTQEGSPLHF.

The rearrangement joins TRBV15 to TRBJ2-1, with D unclear. V lost 1 base and J 3 bases, leaving 7 bases between the germline ends. The CDR3 has 14 residues. The germline CDR1 and CDR2 sequences are LNHNV and YYDKDF (reference sequence). The CDR3 region has the DNA TGTGCCACCAGCAGAGCGGCGATCTACAATGAGCAGTTCTTC. This sequence encodes CATSRAAIYNEQFF.

This chain connects TRBV10-3 to TRBJ2-5; D is unclear. CDR3 length equals 15 residues. Germline-derived CDR1 and CDR2 are ENHRY and SYGVKD. Trimming pared 2 bases from V and 7 bases from J, leaving 17 bases between. CDR3 DNA: TGTGCCATCAGTGAGCCGAGCGCCCCCTATGCGACCCAGTACTTC. Its translation is CAISEPSAPYATQYF.

CDR3 DNA sequence: TGTGCCAGCAGTCGACAGGGTCCCTCTGGAAACACCATATATTTT. Protein sequence: CASSRQGPSGNTIYF. The genes are TRBV7-6 and TRBJ1-3; TRBD1 matches 7 bases. Germline values: CDR1 SGHVS, CDR2 FNYEAQ. With V trimmed by 6 bases and J by 0 bases, 5 bases remained unmatched. This CDR3 contains 15 residues.

The chain couples TRBV10-1 to TRBJ1-1; possible D gene TRBD1, 6 bases. Trimming stripped 6 bases from V and 6 bases from J, with 17 bases between. The CDR3 loop spans 14 amino acids. The V gene's germline CDR1 is WNHNN and CDR2 SYGVQD (reference sequence). The CDR3 loop reads CASSIGGLLAEAFF. The CDR3 coding sequence is TGCGCCAGCAGCATAGGGGGGCTCTTGGCTGAAGCTTTCTTT.

V and J are TRBV6-1 and TRBJ2-7; possible D gene TRBD2, 6 bases. V was clipped by 7 bases and J by 5 bases, with 12 bases between them. This CDR3 comprises 12 residues. Per germline, CDR1 MNHNS and CDR2 SASEGT. As DNA, the CDR3 is TGTGCCAGCAAACTTTGGGGGGACGAGCAGTACTTC. It encodes CASKLWGDEQYF.

Here the CDR3 reads CASRQGLSTDTQYF. The CDR3 DNA is TGCGCCAGCCGACAGGGCCTAAGCACAGATACGCAGTATTTT. The V and J genes are TRBV4-3 and TRBJ2-3; TRBD1 matches at 7 bases. Looked up from germline, CDR1 is LGHNA and CDR2 is YSLEER. This CDR3 spans 14 amino acids. The J segment lost 0 bases and the V segment lost 8 bases, leaving 5 bases of the junction unmatched.